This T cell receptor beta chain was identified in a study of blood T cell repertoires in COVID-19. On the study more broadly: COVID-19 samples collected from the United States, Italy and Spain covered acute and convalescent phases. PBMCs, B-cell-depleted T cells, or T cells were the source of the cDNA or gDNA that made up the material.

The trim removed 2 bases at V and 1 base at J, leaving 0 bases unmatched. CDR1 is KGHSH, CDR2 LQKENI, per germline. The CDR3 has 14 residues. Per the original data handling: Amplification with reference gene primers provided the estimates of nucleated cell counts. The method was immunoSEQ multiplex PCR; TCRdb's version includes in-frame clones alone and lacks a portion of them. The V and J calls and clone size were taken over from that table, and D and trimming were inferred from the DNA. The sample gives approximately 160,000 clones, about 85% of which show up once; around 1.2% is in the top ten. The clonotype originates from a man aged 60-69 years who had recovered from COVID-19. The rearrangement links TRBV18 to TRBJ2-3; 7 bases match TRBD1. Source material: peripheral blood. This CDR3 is CASSPDRGTDTQYF. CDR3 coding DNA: TGTGCCAGCTCACCAGACAGGGGCACAGATACGCAGTATTTT. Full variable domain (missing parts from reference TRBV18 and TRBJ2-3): NAGVMQNPRHLVRRRGQEARLRCSPMKGHSHVYWYRQLPEEGLKFMVYLQKENIIDESGMPKERFSAEFPKEGPSILRIQQVVRGDSAAYFCASSPDRGTDTQYFGPGTRLTVL.